This TCR beta chain appears in the sequencing data of a study of control samples from healthy donors and cancer patients. The data were produced by immunoSEQ multiplex PCR, yet TCRdb's version contains in-frame clones alone and is incomplete. The profile shows under 20,000 clones, around 84% of them singletons. From germline, CDR1 is SEHNR and CDR2 FQNEAQ (reference sequence). The CDR3 contains 17 residues. V shed 6 bases and J shed 7 bases, with 25 bases lying between them. The sequenced sample consisted of PBMCs. This chain connects TRBV7-9 to TRBJ1-5, with D possibly matching TRBD1 (6 bases). This clonotype was obtained from a man of 80 years or more with head and neck cancer. CDR3 bases: TGTGCCAGCAGTCCCGGCGGTAGGGGGGAAAGGAACCAGCCCCAGCATTTT. This encodes CASSPGGRGERNQPQHF.